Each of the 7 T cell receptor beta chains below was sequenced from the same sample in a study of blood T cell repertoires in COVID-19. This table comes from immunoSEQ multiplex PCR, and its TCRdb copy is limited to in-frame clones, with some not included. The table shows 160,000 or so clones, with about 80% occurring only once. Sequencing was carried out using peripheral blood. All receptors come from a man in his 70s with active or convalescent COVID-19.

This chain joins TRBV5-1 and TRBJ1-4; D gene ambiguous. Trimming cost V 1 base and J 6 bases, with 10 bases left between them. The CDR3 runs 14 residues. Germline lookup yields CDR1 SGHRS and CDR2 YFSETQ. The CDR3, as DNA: TGCGCCAGCAGCTTGACAGACCCTTATGAAAAACTGTTTTTT. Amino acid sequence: CASSLTDPYEKLFF.

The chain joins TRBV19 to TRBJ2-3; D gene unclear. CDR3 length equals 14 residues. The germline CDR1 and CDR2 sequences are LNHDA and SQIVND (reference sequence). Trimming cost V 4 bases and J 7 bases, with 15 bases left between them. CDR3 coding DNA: TGTGCCAGTAGTAGCCTTAACGAAGAGTATACGCAGTATTTT. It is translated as CASSSLNEEYTQYF.

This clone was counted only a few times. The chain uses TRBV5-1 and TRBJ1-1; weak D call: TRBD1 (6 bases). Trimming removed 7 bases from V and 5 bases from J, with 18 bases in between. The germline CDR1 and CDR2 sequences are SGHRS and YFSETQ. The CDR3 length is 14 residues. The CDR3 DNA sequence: TGCGCCAGCTACTTGGGGGCGGGATCGACTGAAGCTTTCTTT. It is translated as CASYLGAGSTEAFF.

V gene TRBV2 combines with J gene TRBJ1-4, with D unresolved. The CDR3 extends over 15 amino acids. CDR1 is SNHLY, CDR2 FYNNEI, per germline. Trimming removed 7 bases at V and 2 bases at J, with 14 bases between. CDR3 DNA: TGTGCCAGCAATGGCAGGAAAGGCACTAATGAAAAACTGTTTTTT. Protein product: CASNGRKGTNEKLFF.

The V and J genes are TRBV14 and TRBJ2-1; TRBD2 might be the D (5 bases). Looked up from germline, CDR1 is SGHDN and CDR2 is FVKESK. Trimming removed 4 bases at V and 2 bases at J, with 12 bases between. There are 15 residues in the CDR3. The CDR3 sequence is CASSPWGVAYNEQFF. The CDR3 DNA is TGTGCCAGCAGCCCCTGGGGAGTCGCCTACAATGAGCAGTTCTTC.

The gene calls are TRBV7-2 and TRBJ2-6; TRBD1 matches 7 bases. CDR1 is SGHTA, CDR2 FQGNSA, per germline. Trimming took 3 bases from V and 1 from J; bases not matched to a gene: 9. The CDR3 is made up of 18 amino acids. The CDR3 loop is CASSLIGTAKSGANVLTF. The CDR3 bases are TGTGCCAGCAGCTTGATCGGGACAGCGAAATCTGGGGCCAACGTCCTGACTTTC. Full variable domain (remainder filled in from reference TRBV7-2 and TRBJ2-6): GAGVSQSPSNKVTEKGKDVELRCDPISGHTALYWYRQSLGQGLEFLIYFQGNSAPDKSGLPSDRFSAERTGGSVSTLTIQRTQQEDSAVYLCASSLIGTAKSGANVLTFGAGSRLTVL.

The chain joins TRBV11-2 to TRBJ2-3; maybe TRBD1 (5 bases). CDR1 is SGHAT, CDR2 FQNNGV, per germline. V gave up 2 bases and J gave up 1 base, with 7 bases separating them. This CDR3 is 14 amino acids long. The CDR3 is CASSLQGRTDTQYF. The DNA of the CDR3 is TGTGCCAGCAGCTTACAGGGCCGCACAGATACGCAGTATTTT.